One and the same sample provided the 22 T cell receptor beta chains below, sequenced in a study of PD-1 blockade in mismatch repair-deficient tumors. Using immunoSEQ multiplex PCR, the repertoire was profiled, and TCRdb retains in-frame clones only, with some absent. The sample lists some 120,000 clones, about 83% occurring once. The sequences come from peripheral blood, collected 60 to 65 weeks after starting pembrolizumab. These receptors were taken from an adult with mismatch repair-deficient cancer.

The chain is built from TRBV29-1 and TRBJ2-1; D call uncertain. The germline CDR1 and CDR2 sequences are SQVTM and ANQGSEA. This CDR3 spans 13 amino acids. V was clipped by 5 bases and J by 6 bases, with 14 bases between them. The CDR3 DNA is TGCAGCGTTCGGCCTTCCCCGTCCAATGAGCAGTTCTTC. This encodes CSVRPSPSNEQFF.

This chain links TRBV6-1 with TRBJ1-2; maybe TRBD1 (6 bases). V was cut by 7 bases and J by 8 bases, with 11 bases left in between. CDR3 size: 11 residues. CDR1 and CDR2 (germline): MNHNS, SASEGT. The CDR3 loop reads CASIGTQGYTF. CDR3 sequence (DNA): TGTGCCAGCATCGGGACACAGGGCTACACCTTC.

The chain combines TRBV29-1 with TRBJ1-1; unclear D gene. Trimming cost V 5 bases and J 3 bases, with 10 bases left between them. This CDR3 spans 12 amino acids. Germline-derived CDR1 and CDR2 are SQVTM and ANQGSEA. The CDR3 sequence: CSVRVVDTEAFF. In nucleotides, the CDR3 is TGCAGCGTTCGGGTGGTGGACACTGAAGCTTTCTTT.

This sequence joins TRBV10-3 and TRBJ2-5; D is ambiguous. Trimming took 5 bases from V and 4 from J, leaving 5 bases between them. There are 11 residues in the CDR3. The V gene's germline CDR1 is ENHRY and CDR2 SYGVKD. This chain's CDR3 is CAISNGETQYF. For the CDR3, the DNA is TGTGCCATCAGTAACGGAGAGACCCAGTACTTC.

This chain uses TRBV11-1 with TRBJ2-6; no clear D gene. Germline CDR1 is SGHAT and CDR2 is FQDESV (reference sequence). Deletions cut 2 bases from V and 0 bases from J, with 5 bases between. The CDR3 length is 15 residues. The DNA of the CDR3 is TGTGCCAGCAGCTTATCCCCCTCTGGGGCCAACGTCCTGACTTTC. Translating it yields CASSLSPSGANVLTF.

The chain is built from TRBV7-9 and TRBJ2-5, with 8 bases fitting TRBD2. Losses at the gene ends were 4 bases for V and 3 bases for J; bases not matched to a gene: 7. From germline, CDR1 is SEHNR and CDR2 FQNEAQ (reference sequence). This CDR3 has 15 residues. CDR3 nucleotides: TGTGCCAGCAGCTCTCCGGGAGGGTATAAAGAGACCCAGTACTTC. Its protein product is CASSSPGGYKETQYF.

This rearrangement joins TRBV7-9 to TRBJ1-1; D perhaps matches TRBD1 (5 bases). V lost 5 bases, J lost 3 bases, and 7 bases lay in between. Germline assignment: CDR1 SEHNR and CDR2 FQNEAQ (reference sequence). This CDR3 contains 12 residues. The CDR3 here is CASSRGDTEAFF. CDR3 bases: TGTGCCAGCAGCCGGGGGGACACTGAAGCTTTCTTT.

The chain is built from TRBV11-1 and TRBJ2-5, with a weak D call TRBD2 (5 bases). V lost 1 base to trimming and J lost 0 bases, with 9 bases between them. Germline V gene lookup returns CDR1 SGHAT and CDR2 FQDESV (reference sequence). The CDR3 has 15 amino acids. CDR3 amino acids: CASSLDPGYQETQYF. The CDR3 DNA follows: TGTGCCAGCAGCTTAGATCCGGGGTACCAAGAGACCCAGTACTTC.

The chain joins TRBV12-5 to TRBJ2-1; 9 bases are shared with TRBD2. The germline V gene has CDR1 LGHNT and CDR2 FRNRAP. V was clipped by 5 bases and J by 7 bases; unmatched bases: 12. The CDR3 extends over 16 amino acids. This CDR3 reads CASGQNLAGVSNEQFF. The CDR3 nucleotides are TGTGCTAGTGGTCAGAACTTAGCGGGAGTATCAAATGAGCAGTTCTTC.

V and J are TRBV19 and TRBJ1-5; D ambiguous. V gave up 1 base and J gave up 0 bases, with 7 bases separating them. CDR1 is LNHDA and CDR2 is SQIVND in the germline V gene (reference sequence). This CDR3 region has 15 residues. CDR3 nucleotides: TGTGCCAGTAGTATAGCGGGAAGTAGCAATCAGCCCCAGCATTTT. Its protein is CASSIAGSSNQPQHF.

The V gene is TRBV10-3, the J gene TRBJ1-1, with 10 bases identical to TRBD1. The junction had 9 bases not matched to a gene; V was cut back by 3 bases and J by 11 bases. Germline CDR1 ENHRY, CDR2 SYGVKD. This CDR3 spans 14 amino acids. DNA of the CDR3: TGTGCCATCAGTGATCCGGACAGGGGGATGTCGGCTTTCTTT. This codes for CAISDPDRGMSAFF.

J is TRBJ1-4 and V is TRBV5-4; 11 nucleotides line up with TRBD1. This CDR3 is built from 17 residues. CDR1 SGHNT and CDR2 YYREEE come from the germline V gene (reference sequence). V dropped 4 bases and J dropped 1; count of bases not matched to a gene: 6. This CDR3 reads CASSRPGTGGTNEKLFF. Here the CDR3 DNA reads TGTGCCAGCAGCCGTCCCGGGACAGGGGGAACTAATGAAAAACTGTTTTTT.

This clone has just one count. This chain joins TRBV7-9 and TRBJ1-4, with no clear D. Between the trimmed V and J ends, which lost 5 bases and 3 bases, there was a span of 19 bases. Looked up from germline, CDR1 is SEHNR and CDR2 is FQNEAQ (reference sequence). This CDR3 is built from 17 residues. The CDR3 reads CASSAETQDGSNEKLFF. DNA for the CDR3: TGTGCCAGCAGCGCCGAAACCCAGGACGGATCTAATGAAAAACTGTTTTTT.

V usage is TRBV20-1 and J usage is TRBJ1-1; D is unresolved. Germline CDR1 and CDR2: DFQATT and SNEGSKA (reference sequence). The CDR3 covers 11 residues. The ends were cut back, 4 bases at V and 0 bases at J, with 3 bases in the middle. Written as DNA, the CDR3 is TGCAGTGCTATGGTGAACACTGAAGCTTTCTTT. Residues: CSAMVNTEAFF.

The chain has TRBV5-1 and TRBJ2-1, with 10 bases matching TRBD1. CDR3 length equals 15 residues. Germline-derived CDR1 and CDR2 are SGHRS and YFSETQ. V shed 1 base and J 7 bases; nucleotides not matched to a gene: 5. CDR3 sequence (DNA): TGCGCCAGCAGCTTGAGACAGGGGGCGGGTAATGAGCAGTTCTTC. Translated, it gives CASSLRQGAGNEQFF.

The CDR3 DNA is TGTGCCTGGAGTGTAACGGGGTTAACCTTC. This sequence encodes CAWSVTGLTF. The chain is built from TRBV30 and TRBJ1-2; D not resolved. Germline loops: CDR1 GTSNPN, CDR2 SVGIG (reference sequence). V was shortened by 0 bases and J by 14 bases, with 10 bases between the two germline ends. The CDR3 is 10 amino acids.

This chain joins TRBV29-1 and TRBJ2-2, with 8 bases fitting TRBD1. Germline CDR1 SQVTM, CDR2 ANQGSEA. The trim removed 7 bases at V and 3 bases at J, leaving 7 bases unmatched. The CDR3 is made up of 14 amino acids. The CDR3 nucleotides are TGCAGCGCCCGGACAGGGACGGACACCGGGGAGCTGTTTTTT. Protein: CSARTGTDTGELFF.

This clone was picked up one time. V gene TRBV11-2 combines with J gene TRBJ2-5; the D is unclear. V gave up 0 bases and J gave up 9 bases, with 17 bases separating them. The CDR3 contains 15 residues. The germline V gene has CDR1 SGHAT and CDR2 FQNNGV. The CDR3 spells CASSLDLAVLSSQYF. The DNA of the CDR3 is TGTGCCAGCAGCTTAGATCTCGCAGTCCTTTCATCCCAGTACTTC.

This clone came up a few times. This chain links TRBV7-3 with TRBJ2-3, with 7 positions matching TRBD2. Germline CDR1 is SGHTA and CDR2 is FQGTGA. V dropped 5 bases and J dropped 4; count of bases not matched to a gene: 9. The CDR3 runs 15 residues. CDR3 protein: CASSPRGGGPDTQYF. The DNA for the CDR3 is TGTGCCAGCAGCCCCCGTGGGGGAGGGCCAGATACGCAGTATTTT. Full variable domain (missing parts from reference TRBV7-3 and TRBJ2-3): GAGVSQTPSNKVTEKGKYVELRCDPISGHTALYWYRQSLGQGPEFLIYFQGTGAADDSGLPNDRFFAVRPEGSVSTLKIQRTERGDSAVYLCASSPRGGGPDTQYFGPGTRLTVL.

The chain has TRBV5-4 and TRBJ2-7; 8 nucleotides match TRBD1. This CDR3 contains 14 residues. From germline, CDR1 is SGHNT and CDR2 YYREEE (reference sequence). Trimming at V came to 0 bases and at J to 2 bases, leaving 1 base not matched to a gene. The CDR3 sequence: CASSLEQGAYEQYF. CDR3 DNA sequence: TGTGCCAGCAGCTTGGAACAGGGGGCCTACGAGCAGTACTTC.

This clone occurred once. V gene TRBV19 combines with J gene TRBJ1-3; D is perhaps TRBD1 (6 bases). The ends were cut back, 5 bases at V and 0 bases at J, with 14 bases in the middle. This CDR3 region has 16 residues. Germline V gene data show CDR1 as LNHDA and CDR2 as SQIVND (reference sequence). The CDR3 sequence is CASSVYRDTSGNTIYF. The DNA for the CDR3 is TGTGCCAGTAGTGTATACCGGGACACCTCTGGAAACACCATATATTTT.

The CDR3 protein is CASTTSGTSTNEQFF. CDR3 nucleotide sequence: TGTGCCAGCACTACCTCCGGGACTAGCACCAATGAGCAGTTCTTC. The chain uses TRBV28 and TRBJ2-1; 9 bases align to TRBD2. Germline CDR1 and CDR2: MDHEN and SYDVKM. J was trimmed by 6 bases and V by 7 bases; bases with no gene match: 10. The CDR3 length is 15 residues.